The entry that follows covers one T cell receptor beta chain sequence. The data are from a study of blood T cell repertoires in COVID-19. Trimming removed 4 bases from V and 9 bases from J; junction bases left unmatched: 6. This CDR3 is built from 13 residues. Germline V gives CDR1 MDHEN, CDR2 SYDVKM. Sequencing was performed with immunoSEQ multiplex PCR; in TCRdb, only in-frame clones are kept and a portion is missing. The table lists about 190,000 clones, 84% of them singletons. Specimen: peripheral blood. This receptor was identified in a woman in her seventies with active or convalescent COVID-19. The J gene is TRBJ2-1, the V gene TRBV28, with 7 bases aligning to TRBD1. The CDR3 reads CASSSQNRGEQFF. The CDR3 DNA reads TGTGCCAGCAGTTCCCAAAACAGGGGTGAGCAGTTCTTC.